This TCR beta chain emerged from a study of cytomegalovirus exposure and HLA in healthy donors (TCRdb year 2017). At the level of the whole study: An earlier analysis of 587 of the donors reported 250 to 350 Gb of sequence data and about 120 million unique TCR beta sequences obtained from roughly 180 million T cells. The study was designed to test whether signatures of past pathogen exposure could be identified by cataloging public T cell receptors. HLA typing included class I and class II loci at four-digit resolution. To predict cytomegalovirus infection status, the study combined high-throughput TCR immunosequencing, statistical association of individual TCRs with disease status, and machine learning. Every discovery cohort repertoire had been produced on one sequencing platform. In a later analysis, previously published TCR beta repertoires from roughly 710 donors were re-analyzed and high-resolution HLA genotyping was added so that TCR occurrence patterns could be studied. Genome-wide SNP genotypes for about 55% of the 666 donors were used in a later genetic analysis, which treated that subset as a discovery cohort. In an earlier analysis of 500 to 650 of the donors, high-throughput TCR beta sequencing was used to judge whether each TCR beta V gene segment behaved as functional or pseudogenic. The number of donors typed differed by locus, with roughly 629-640 for A, B, C, DRB1 and DQB1, roughly 550 for DQA1, 606 for DPA1, and over 400 for DPB1. Alongside the repertoire data, information on donor age, sex, ethnicity and CMV serostatus was compiled. The study profiled the T cell repertoires of under 700 subjects by immunosequencing and related them to cytomegalovirus serostatus. Rather than using new phenotypic data, the later analysis identified candidate immune exposures from TCR beta sequences and from how often those sequences occurred across donors. The genetic ancestry cluster associated with self-reported Caucasian donors included 81% of the roughly 410 genotyped donors. Five DR-DQ haplotypes were handled as single units for association and clustering, since linkage in the cohort was strong. Among roughly 400 genotyped donors of the cohort, an average of approximately 200,000 unique TCR beta nucleotide sequences was sequenced per donor, of which roughly 17% were non-productive. An early release that covered approximately 600 HLA-typed donors contained approximately 290 gigabases of sequencing data and roughly 84 million unique TCR sequences. In addition to the first cohort of 650 to 750 subjects, a separate validation cohort of approximately 120 different subjects was used.

The cohort was made up of 666 healthy bone marrow donors. Cohort members were all nominally healthy when sampled, although unrecorded immune exposures were likely present. The donor tested CMV seropositive, placing the donor among the 289 seropositive members of the cohort. Every donor gave a peripheral blood sample, and the peripheral blood mononuclear cells from that sample were used for TCR beta sequencing. Genomic DNA was extracted from the blood cell samples with the Qiagen DNeasy Blood Extraction Kit. The sample holds a few counts of this clone. The target of this receptor is not known. Per-base quality was not reported, and no clone a single base away is much larger than it. The full study reports these points: In a later genetic analysis, fewer N-insertions in productive TCRs were reported among donors in an Asian-associated ancestry cluster than the roughly 670-donor mean. According to a later analysis, most CMV-associated TCR beta chains appeared to be HLA-restricted, and the HLA associations seemed to be driven largely by CMV exposure. A cluster of highly shared sequence variants was judged likely to be a technical artifact of the sequencing pipeline. This cohort had only TCR beta chains sequenced, and the lack of alpha or paired-chain data limited which features could be detected. A few of the identified cytomegalovirus-associated TCR beta chains were confirmed in vitro to be specific for cytomegalovirus antigens. While some public TCRs were present in many individuals, most TCR sequences turned up only very rarely across donors. In a later analysis, several top co-occurrence clusters were reported to appear linked to parvovirus B19, influenza, CMV and Epstein-Barr virus. Linkage disequilibrium might explain the correlated functional status among segregating V segments, but an unknown experimental factor could not be excluded. A total of about 180 TCR beta chains were listed by the study as associated with cytomegalovirus. A further reported finding was that TCR beta sequences accurately predicted the HLA-A and HLA-B alleles for most subjects in the first cohort. An earlier analysis of some 560 of the donors showed that most TCR beta V segments appeared in productive rearrangements either about 90% or about 30% of the time, which broadly matched IMGT annotations. Some IMGT-functional V segments, including TRBV6-2 and TRBV6-3, could not be distinguished by the 87-base-pair reads and were therefore excluded. Presence/absence analyses assumed roughly uniform sequencing depth across donors, an assumption that may not hold. In a later genetic analysis, a missense DCLRE1C variant was associated with V-gene and J-gene trimming of TCR beta chains, and the association was replicated in an independent cohort. Because HLA typing was unavailable for some donors at each locus, only the typed subset was used in association tests. According to a later analysis, TCR association rates differed among HLA loci, with DRB1 alleles showing the most associated TCRs and HLA-C alleles showing the fewest. Because counts were too low, around 18 rarely observed V segments, including chromosome 9 orphons, were left out of the earlier analysis of 500 to 650 of the donors. According to the authors, the approach could potentially be generalized to other disease states and immunological phenotypes. The only immune exposure information available for the cohort was CMV serostatus. When HLA alleles, especially DR and DQ, strongly co-occurred, TCR associations were difficult to assign to individual alleles. Specific HLA alleles were associated with 15,000 to 20,000 TCR beta sequences at a false discovery rate of 0.05 in a later analysis. A later analysis found that HLA-associated TCR beta chains were more clonally expanded and had lower generation probabilities than equally common non-associated chains. In both the original and validation cohorts, the classifier was reported to diagnose cytomegalovirus status with high specificity and sensitivity.

The CDR3 runs 15 amino acids, cysteine and phenylalanine included. Only the CDR3 DNA is retained, 45 bases long and in frame from the first base. The V and J ends are trimmed by 2 bases and 1 base, leaving 12 bases between them. CDR1 and CDR2 were assigned from the germline V gene as MDHEN and SYDVKM. The library was made by the immunoSEQ multiplex PCR assay. For the multiplex PCR, a mixture combining 60 forward primers for TCR Vbeta segments and 13 reverse primers for TCR Jbeta segments was used. The CDR3 region of rearranged TCR beta genes was amplified from genomic DNA with a multiplex PCR assay. The Illumina HiSeq System was used to sequence the amplified TCR beta libraries as 87-base-pair reads. On the authors' methods: A later analysis counted some 74 million unique TCR beta chains across the 650 to 800 repertoires, and 9 million to 14 million of these chains were shared by at least two donors. Raw reads were error-corrected and collapsed into unique sequences with a nearest-neighbor algorithm that merged closely related sequences to remove PCR and sequencing errors. Alignment of CDR3 sequences to IMGT reference sequences was used to assign V, D and J gene segments. For a sequence to be retained, at least a six-nucleotide match to both a V gene segment and a J gene segment was required. Rearrangements were called productive when the CDR3 lacked stop codons and stayed in frame with V and J; all others were non-productive. CDR3 was defined according to IMGT convention as the region running from the second conserved V-encoded cysteine to the conserved J-encoded phenylalanine. The earlier analysis of 500 to 750 of the donors excluded any sequence lacking an unambiguous match to a single V gene segment. In an earlier analysis of a few hundred of the donors, V segments were called functional above 56.7% productive rearrangements and were called segregating when the between-donor standard deviation exceeded 5%. A statistical classification framework was built for diagnosing cytomegalovirus status from the catalog of TCR beta chain sequences. A later analysis assigned V and J genes by comparing TCR nucleotide sequences with IMGT/GENE-DB human TR gene sequences. A later analysis assigned CDR3 sequences and most-parsimonious VDJ recombination scenarios with the TCRdist pipeline. In a later analysis, every TCR beta chain was defined by the combination of its CDR3 amino acid sequence and its V-gene family, and reads without a unique V-gene family were dropped. To address suspected cross-contamination and a sequencing artifact, a later analysis removed roughly 580 highly shared, low-generation-probability nucleotide sequences. In a later analysis, a clonal expansion index was calculated for each public chain from normalized within-repertoire ranks of inferred template counts. Generation probabilities in a later analysis came from a VDJ recombination model fitted to out-of-frame rearrangements, and those results were checked against IGoR. In a later analysis, hypergeometric tests were used to score TCR-TCR, TCR-HLA and TCR-CMV co-occurrence, with a repertoire-size bias correction applied to TCR pairs. A later analysis estimated false discovery rates by permuting HLA or CMV assignments 20 times. In a later analysis, co-occurring TCRs were grouped with DBSCAN, and TCRdist sequence similarity was added when clustering was performed within HLA-allele-positive subsets. Repertoires with fewer than 30,000 or more than 120,000 public chains, plus five repertoires with anomalous nucleotide sharing, were excluded from co-occurrence clustering. TCRdb retrieved this table from immuneACCESS and kept in-frame rearrangements only. Not all clones are present; in checked studies, unresolved V genes account for under half, and no reason is known for the remainder. The V and J calls and clone size are taken from that table; D and trimming were inferred from the DNA. This sample comprises approximately 120,000 clones, roughly a tenth of them detected only once. The top ten hold about 4.7% of the sample.

The sample comprised PBMCs. The TCR comes from a woman aged 18-30 years in good health and CMV-seropositive. The chain is made from TRBV28 and TRBJ2-7; D gene: possibly TRBD1, on 6 matching bases. The DNA is as follows: TGTGCCAGCAGTTTAGGTGGGACAATTTCCTACGAGCAGTACTTC. Translation gives CASSLGGTISYEQYF.